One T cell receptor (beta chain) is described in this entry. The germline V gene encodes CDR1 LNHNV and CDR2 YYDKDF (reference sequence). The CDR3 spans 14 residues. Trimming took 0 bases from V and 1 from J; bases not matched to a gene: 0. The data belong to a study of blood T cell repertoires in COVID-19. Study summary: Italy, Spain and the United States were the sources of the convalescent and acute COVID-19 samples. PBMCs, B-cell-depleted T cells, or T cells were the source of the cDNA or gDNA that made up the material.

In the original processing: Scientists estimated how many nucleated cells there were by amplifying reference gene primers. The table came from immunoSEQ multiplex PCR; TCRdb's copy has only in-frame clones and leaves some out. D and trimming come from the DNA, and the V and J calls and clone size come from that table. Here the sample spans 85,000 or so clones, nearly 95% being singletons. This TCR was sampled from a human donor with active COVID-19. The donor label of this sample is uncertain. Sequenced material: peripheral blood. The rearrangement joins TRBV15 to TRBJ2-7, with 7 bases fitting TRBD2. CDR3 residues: CATSREGGSYEQYF. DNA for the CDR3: TGTGCCACCAGCAGAGAGGGGGGGTCCTACGAGCAGTACTTC.